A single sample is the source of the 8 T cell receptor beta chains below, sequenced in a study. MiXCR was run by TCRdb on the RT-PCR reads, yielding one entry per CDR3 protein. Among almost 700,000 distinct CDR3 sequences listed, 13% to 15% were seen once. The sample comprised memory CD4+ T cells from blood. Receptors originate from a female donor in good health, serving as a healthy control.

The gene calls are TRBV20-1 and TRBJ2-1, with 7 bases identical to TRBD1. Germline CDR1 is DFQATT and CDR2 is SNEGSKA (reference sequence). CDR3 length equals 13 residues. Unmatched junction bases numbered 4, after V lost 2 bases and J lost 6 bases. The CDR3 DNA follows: TGCAGTGCTAGAACGCAGGGGGTCAATGAGCAGTTCTTC. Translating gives CSARTQGVNEQFF.

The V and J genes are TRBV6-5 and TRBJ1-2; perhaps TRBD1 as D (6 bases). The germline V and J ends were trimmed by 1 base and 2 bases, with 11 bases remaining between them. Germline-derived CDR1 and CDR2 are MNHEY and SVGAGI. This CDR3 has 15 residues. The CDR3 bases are TGTGCCAGCAGTTACTTGGCGACAGGAAACTATGGCTACACCTTC. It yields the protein CASSYLATGNYGYTF.

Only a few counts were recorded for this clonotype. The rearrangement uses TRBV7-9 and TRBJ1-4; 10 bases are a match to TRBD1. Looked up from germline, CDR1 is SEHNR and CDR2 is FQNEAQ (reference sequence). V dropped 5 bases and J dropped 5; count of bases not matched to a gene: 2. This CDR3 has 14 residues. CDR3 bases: TGTGCCAGCAGCCGGGGACAGGGGAATGAAAAACTGTTTTTT. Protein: CASSRGQGNEKLFF.

The CDR3 DNA follows: TGTGCCAGCAGTAAAATCGACGAGCAGTACTTC. Its translation: CASSKIDEQYF. The chain recombines TRBV28 with TRBJ2-7; unclear D gene. The V end lost 5 bases, the J end lost 5 bases, and 7 bases lay between the germline ends. Germline V gene data show CDR1 as MDHEN and CDR2 as SYDVKM. The CDR3 has 11 amino acids.

The CDR3 DNA reads as TGTGCCAGCTCACCAACGACAGAATGGCCCCAGCATTTT. Translation gives CASSPTTEWPQHF. The genes are TRBV18 and TRBJ1-5; D is perhaps TRBD1 (5 bases). The CDR3 spans 13 residues. V dropped 2 bases and J dropped 9 bases, with 11 bases sitting between them. Germline CDR1 reads KGHSH; CDR2 reads LQKENI.

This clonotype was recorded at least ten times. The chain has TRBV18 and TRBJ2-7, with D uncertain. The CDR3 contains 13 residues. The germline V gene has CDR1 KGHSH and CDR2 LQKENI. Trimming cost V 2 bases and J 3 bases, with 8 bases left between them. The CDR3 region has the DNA TGTGCCAGCTCACCAAGGCTTAGCTACGAGCAGTACTTC. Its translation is CASSPRLSYEQYF. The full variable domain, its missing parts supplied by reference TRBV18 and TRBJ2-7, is NAGVMQNPRHLVRRRGQEARLRCSPMKGHSHVYWYRQLPEEGLKFMVYLQKENIIDESGMPKERFSAEFPKEGPSILRIQQVVRGDSAAYFCASSPRLSYEQYFGPGTRLTVT.

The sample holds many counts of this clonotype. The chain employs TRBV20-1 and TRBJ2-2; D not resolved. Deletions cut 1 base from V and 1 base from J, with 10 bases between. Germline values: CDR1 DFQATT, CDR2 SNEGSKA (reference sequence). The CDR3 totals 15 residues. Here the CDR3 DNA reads TGCAGTGCTAGAGTTCGTCCGGAGAACACCGGGGAGCTGTTTTTT. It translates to CSARVRPENTGELFF.

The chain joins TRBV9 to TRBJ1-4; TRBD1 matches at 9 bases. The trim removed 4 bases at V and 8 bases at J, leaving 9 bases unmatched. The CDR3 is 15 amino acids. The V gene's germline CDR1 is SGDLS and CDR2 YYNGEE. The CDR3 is CASSPGQGVWEKLFF. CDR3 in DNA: TGTGCCAGCAGCCCGGGACAGGGCGTTTGGGAAAAACTGTTTTTT.